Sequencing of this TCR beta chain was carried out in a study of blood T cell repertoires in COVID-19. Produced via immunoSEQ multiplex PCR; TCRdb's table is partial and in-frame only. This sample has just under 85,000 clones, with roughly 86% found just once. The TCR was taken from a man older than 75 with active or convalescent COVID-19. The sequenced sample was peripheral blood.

The CDR3 is CATKPRESFGTEAFF. The CDR3 DNA follows: TGTGCCACCAAACCGCGGGAATCTTTTGGCACTGAAGCTTTCTTT. This rearrangement joins TRBV6-6 to TRBJ1-1; D is unresolved. Trimming removed 10 bases at V and 4 bases at J, with 22 bases between. This CDR3 contains 15 residues. Germline V gene lookup returns CDR1 MNHNY and CDR2 SVGAGI (reference sequence).